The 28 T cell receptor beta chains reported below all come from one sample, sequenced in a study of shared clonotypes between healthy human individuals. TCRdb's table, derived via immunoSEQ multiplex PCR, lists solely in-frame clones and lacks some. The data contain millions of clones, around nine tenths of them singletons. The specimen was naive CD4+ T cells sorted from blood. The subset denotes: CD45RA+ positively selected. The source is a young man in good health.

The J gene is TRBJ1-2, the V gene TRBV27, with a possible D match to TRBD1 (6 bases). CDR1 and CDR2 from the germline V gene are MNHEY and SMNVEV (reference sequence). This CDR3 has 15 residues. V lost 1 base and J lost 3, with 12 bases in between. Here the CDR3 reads CASSLYPGADYGYTF. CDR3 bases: TGTGCCAGCAGTTTATATCCGGGGGCGGACTATGGCTACACCTTC.

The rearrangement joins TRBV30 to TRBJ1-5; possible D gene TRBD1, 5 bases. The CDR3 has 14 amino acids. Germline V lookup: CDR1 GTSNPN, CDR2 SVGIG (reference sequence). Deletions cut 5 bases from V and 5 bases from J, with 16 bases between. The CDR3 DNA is TGTGCCTGGGTACGGGACGGAGGTGATCAGCCCCAGCATTTT. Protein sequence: CAWVRDGGDQPQHF.

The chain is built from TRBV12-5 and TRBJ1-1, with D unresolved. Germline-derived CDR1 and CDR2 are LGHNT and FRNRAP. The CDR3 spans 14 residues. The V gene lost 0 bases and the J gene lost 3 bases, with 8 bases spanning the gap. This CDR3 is CASGLVPRDTEAFF. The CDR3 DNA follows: TGTGCTAGTGGTTTGGTACCCAGAGACACTGAAGCTTTCTTT.

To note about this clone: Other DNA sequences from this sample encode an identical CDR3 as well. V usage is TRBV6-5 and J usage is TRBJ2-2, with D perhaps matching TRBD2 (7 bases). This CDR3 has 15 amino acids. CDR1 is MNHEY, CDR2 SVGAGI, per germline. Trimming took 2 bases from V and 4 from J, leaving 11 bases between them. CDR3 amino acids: CASSYRGAGTGELFF. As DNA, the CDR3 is TGTGCCAGCAGTTACCGGGGGGCTGGCACCGGGGAGCTGTTTTTT.

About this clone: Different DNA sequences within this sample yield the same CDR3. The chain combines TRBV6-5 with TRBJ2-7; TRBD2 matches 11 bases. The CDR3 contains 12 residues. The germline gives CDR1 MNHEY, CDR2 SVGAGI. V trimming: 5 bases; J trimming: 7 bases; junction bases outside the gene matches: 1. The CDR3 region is CASSRTSGEQYF. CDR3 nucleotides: TGTGCCAGCAGTCGGACTAGCGGGGAGCAGTACTTC.

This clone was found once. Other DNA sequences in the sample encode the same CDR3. The CDR3 DNA is TGTGCCAGCAGTGCACAGAATAGCAATCAGCCCCAGCATTTT. Its protein is CASSAQNSNQPQHF. The genes are TRBV6-6 and TRBJ1-5, with D unclear. CDR3 size: 14 residues. Germline CDR1 is MNHNY and CDR2 is SVGAGI (reference sequence). The ends were cut back, 5 bases at V and 0 bases at J, with 8 bases in the middle.

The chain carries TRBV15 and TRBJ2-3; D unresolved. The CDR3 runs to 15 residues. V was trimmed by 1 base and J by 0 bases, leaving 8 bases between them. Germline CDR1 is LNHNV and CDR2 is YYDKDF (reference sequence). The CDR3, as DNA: TGTGCCACCAGCAGAGTCCGGTCTAGCACAGATACGCAGTATTTT. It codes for CATSRVRSSTDTQYF.

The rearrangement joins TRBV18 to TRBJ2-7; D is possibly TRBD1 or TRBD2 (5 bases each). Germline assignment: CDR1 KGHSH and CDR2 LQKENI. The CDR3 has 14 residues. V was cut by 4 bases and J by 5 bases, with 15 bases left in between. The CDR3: CASSHGTTDDEQYF. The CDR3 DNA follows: TGTGCCAGCTCACATGGGACGACAGACGACGAGCAGTACTTC.

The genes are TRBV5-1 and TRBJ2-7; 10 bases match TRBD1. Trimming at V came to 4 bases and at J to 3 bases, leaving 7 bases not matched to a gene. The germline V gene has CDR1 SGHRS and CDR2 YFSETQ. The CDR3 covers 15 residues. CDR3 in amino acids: CASSGRQGAIYEQYF. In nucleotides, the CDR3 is TGCGCCAGCAGCGGAAGACAGGGGGCAATCTACGAGCAGTACTTC.

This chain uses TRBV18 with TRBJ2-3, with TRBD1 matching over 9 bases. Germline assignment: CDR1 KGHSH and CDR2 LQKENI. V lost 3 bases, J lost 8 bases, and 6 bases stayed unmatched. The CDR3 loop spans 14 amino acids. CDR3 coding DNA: TGTGCCAGCTCACCGCAGGGACAGGGTGGTACGCAGTATTTT. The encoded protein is CASSPQGQGGTQYF.

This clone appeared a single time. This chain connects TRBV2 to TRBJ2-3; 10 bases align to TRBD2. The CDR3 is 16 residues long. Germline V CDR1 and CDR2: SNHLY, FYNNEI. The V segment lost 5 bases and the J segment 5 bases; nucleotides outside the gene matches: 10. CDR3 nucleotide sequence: TGTGCCAGCAGTTACCCCAGCGGGAGGGCCTTAGATACGCAGTATTTT. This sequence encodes CASSYPSGRALDTQYF.

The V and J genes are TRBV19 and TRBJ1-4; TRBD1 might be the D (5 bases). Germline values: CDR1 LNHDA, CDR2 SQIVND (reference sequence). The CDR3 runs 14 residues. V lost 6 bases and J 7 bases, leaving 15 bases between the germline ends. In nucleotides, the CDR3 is TGTGCCAGTAGCACCACCTACGGGGGTGAAAAACTGTTTTTT. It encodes CASSTTYGGEKLFF.

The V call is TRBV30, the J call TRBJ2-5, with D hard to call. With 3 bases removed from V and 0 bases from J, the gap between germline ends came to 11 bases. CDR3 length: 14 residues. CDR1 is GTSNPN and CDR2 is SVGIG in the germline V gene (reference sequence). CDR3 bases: TGTGCCTGGAGACGGCGCGGCCACCAAGAGACCCAGTACTTC. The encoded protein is CAWRRRGHQETQYF.

The CDR3 nucleotides are TGTGCCAGTACCTCCAGGGACTATAATTCACCCCTCCACTTT. It yields the protein CASTSRDYNSPLHF. This sequence joins TRBV19 and TRBJ1-6; a possible D gene is TRBD1 (5 bases). V lost 7 bases and J lost 3, with 10 bases in between. The CDR3 extends over 14 amino acids. In germline, CDR1 is LNHDA, CDR2 SQIVND (reference sequence).

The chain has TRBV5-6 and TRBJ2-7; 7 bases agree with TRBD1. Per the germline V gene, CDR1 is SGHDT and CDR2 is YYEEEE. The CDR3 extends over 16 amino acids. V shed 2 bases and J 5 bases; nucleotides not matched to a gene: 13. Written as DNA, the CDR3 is TGTGCCAGCAGCTTTTATTTCCGAGACAGGGCAGACGAGCAGTACTTC. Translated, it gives CASSFYFRDRADEQYF.

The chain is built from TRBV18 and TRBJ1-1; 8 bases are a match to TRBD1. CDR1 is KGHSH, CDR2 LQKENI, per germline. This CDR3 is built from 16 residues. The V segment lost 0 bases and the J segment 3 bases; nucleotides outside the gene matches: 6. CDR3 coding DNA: TGTGCCAGCTCACCACCAACAGGGGGTGGGGACACTGAAGCTTTCTTT. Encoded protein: CASSPPTGGGDTEAFF.

CDR3 sequence: CASSFTPGVSGELFF. The CDR3 DNA is TGCGCCAGCAGCTTCACCCCAGGGGTCTCCGGGGAGCTGTTTTTT. The chain couples TRBV5-1 to TRBJ2-2; weak D call: TRBD1 (6 bases). CDR1 SGHRS and CDR2 YFSETQ come from the germline V gene. The CDR3 length is 15 residues. V lost 2 bases and J 6 bases, leaving 14 bases between the germline ends. The variable domain in full, with the rest retrieved from reference TRBV5-1 and TRBJ2-2, is KAGVTQTPRYLIKTRGQQVTLSCSPISGHRSVSWYQQTPGQGLQFLFEYFSETQRNKGNFPGRFSGRQFSNSRSEMNVSTLELGDSALYLCASSFTPGVSGELFFGEGSRLTVL.

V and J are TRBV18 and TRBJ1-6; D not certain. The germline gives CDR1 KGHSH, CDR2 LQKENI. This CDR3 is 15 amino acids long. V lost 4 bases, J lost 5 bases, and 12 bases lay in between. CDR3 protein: CASSLGSPNNSPLHF. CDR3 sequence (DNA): TGTGCCAGCTCACTCGGGAGTCCTAATAATTCACCCCTCCACTTT.

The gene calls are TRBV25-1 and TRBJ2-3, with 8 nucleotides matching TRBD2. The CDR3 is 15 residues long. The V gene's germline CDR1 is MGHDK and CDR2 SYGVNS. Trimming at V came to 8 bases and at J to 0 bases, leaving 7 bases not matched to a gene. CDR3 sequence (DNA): TGTGCCAGCGGCCTCGGGGGGGCCAGCACAGATACGCAGTATTTT. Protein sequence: CASGLGGASTDTQYF.

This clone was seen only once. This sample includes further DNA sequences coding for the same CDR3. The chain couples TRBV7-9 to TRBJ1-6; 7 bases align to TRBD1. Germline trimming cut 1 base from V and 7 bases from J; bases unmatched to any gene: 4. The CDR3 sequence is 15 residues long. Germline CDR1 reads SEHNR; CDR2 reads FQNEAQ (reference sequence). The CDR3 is CASSLGDRDNSPLHF. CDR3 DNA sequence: TGTGCCAGCAGCTTAGGAGACAGGGACAATTCACCCCTCCACTTT. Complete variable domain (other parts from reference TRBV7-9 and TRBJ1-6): DTGVSQNPRHKITKRGQNVTFRCDPISEHNRLYWYRQTLGQGPEFLTYFQNEAQLEKSRLLSDRFSAERPKGSFSTLEIQRTEQGDSAMYLCASSLGDRDNSPLHFGNGTRLTVT.

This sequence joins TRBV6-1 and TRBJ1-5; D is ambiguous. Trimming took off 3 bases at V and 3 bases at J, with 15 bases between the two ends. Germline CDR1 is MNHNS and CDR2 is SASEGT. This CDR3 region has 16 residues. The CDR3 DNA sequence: TGTGCCAGCAGTGAGTTTGGAGGGTTTAACAATCAGCCCCAGCATTTT. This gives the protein CASSEFGGFNNQPQHF.

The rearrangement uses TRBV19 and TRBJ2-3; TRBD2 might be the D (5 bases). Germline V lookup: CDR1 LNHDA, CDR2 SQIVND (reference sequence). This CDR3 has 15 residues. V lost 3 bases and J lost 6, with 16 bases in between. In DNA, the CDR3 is TGTGCCAGTAGTATCCCTATCGGAGGTTCGGATACGCAGTATTTT. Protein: CASSIPIGGSDTQYF. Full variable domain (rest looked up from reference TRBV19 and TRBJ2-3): DGGITQSPKYLFRKEGQNVTLSCEQNLNHDAMYWYRQDPGQGLRLIYYSQIVNDFQKGDIAEGYSVSREKKESFPLTVTSAQKNPTAFYLCASSIPIGGSDTQYFGPGTRLTVL.

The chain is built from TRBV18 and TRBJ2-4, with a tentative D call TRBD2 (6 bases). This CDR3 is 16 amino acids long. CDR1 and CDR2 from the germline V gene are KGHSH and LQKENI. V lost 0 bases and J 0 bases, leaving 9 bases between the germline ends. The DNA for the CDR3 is TGTGCCAGCTCACCACCGGGCGGGGTAGCCAAAAACATTCAGTACTTC. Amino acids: CASSPPGGVAKNIQYF.

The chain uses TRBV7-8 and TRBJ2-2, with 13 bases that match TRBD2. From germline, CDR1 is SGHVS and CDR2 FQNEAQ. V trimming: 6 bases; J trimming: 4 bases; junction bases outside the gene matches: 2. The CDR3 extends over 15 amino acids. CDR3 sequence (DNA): TGTGCCAGCAGTGGACTAGCGGGGGCCACCGGGGAGCTGTTTTTT. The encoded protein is CASSGLAGATGELFF.

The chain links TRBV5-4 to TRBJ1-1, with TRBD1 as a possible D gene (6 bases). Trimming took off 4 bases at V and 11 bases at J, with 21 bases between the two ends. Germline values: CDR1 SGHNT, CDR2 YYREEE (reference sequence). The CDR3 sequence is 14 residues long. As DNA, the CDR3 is TGTGCCAGCAGCCAGGACAGACAAAGGTCACGGGCTTTCTTT. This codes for CASSQDRQRSRAFF.

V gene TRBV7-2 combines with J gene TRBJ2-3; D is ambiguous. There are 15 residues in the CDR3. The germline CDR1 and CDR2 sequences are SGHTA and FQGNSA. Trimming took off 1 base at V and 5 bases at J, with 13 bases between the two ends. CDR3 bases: TGTGCCAGCAGCTTAGACGGATATTGGAGAGATACGCAGTATTTT. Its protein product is CASSLDGYWRDTQYF.

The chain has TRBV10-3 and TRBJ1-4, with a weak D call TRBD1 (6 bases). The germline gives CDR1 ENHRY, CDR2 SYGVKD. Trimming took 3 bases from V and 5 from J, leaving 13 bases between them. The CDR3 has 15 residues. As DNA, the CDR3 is TGTGCCATCAGTGATAACGGGCAGGGGAATGAAAAACTGTTTTTT. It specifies CAISDNGQGNEKLFF.

CDR3 loop: CASSLGGLAVIPYEQYF. CDR3 nucleotides: TGTGCCAGCAGCTTAGGGGGGCTAGCGGTTATACCCTACGAGCAGTACTTC. V usage is TRBV7-2 and J usage is TRBJ2-7; tentative D call: TRBD2 (7 bases). The CDR3 sequence is 17 residues long. Trimming removed 1 base from V and 2 bases from J, with 18 bases in between. Per the germline V gene, CDR1 is SGHTA and CDR2 is FQGNSA.